This paragraph reports one TCR beta chain. This clone was observed a handful of times. Its binding antigen is unknown. The record has no base qualities; no much larger clone is one base away. Library method: the immunoSEQ multiplex PCR assay. Held by TCRdb, this immuneACCESS table contains in-frame sequences only and omits some clones. Under half of the omission traces to an unresolved V gene where checked; the cause of the rest is unknown. The sample table records more than 13,000 clones; around three quarters of these occur just once. Roughly 20% of the sample rests with the top ten. These data come from a study of T cells after somatic rescue of genetic block (dated by TCRdb to 2020 to 2021). Regarding the complete study: The study assessed how robust, over the long term, a T-cell system was when the system had developed through somatic rescue of a genetic block in T-cell development.

CDR1 and CDR2 (MNHEY, SVGAGI) derive from the germline V gene. Trimming costs V 5 bases and J 8 bases, and their ends lie 21 bases apart. The CDR3 has 15 amino acids, counting the end cysteine and phenylalanine. Just the 45-base CDR3 DNA is kept, in frame starting at base 1. The sequence was obtained from a boy aged 5-17 years. The chain couples TRBV6-5 to TRBJ1-2; the D gene remains uncertain. Sequenced: peripheral blood mononuclear cells (PBMCs). The sequenced DNA: TGTGCCAGCAGTAACCCACCGGGCTCCGTGGGGGGCTACACCTTC. The translation is CASSNPPGSVGGYTF.